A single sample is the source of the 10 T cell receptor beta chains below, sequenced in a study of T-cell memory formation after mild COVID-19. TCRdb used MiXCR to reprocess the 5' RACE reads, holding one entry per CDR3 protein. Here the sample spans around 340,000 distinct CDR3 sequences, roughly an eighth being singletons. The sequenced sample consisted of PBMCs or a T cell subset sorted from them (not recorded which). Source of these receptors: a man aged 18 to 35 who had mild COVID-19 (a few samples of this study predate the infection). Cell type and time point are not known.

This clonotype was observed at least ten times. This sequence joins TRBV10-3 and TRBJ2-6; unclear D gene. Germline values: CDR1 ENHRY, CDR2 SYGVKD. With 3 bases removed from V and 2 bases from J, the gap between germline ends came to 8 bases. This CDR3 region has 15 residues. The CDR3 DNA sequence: TGTGCCATCAGTGATAGTTTTACTGGGGCCAACGTCCTGACTTTC. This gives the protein CAISDSFTGANVLTF.

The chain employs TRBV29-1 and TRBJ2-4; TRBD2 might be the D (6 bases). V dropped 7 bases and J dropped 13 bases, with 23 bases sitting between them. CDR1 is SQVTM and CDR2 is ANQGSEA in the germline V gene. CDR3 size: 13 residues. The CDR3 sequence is CSGGDTGTAMQYF. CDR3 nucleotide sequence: TGCAGCGGGGGGGATACGGGGACTGCGATGCAGTACTTC.

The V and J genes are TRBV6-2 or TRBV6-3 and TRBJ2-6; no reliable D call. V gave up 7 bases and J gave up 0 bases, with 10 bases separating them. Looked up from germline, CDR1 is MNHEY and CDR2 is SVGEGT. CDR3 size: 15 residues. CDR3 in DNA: TGTGCCAGCAACCCCTGGGTCTCTGGGGCCAACGTCCTGACTTTC. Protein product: CASNPWVSGANVLTF.

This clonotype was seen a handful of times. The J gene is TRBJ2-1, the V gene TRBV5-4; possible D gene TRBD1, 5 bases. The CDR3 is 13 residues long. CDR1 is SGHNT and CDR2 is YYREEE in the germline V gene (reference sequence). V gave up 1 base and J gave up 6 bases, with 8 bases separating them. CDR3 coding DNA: TGTGCCAGCAGCTTGCCAGGGCGCAATGAGCAGTTCTTC. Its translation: CASSLPGRNEQFF.

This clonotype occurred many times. The CDR3 spells CASSARSRGSGNTIYF. CDR3 nucleotides: TGTGCCAGCAGCGCGCGTAGCAGGGGCTCTGGAAACACCATATATTTT. The genes are TRBV13 and TRBJ1-3; D possibly corresponds to TRBD1 (6 bases). CDR1 and CDR2 from the germline V gene are PRHDT and FYEKMQ (reference sequence). CDR3 length: 16 amino acids. With 5 bases removed from V and 0 bases from J, the gap between germline ends came to 14 bases.

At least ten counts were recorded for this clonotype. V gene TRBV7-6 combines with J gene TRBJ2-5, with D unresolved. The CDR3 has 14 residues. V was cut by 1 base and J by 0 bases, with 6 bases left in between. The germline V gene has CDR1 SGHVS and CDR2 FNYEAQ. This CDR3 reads CASSLGTNQETQYF. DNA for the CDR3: TGTGCCAGCAGCTTAGGTACTAACCAAGAGACCCAGTACTTC.

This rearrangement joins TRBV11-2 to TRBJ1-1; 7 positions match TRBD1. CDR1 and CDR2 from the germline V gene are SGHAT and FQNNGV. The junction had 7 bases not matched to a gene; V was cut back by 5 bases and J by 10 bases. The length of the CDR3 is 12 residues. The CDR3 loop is CASSPQGSGAFF. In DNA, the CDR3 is TGTGCCAGCAGCCCACAGGGGAGTGGAGCTTTCTTT.

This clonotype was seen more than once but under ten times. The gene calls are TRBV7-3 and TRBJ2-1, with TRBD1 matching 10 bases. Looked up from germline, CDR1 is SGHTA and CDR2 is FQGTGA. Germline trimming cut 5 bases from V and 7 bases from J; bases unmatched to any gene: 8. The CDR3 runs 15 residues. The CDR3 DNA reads TGTGCCAGCAGCCCCGGGACAGGGGACTTTAATGAGCAGTTCTTC. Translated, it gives CASSPGTGDFNEQFF.

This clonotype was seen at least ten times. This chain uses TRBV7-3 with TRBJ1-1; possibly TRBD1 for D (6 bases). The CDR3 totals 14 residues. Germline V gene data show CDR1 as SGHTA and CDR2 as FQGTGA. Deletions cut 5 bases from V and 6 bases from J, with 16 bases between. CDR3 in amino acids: CASSANTGTSEAFF. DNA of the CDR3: TGTGCCAGCAGCGCAAATACAGGGACATCTGAAGCTTTCTTT.

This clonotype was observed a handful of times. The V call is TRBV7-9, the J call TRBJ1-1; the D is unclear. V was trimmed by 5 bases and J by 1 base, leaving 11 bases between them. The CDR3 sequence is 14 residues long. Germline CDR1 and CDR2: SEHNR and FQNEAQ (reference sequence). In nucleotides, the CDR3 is TGTGCCAGCAGCCAAATCCCGGGGAACACTGAAGCTTTCTTT. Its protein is CASSQIPGNTEAFF.